The rows below give T cell receptor beta chains drawn from one sample of a study of PD-L1 blockade in urothelial cancer. TCRdb keeps only in-frame clones here, not all; method: immunoSEQ multiplex PCR. This table holds 100,000 or so clones, 70% to 90% found once. Sequenced here: PBMCs, sampled around atezolizumab (anti-PD-L1) treatment. These receptors were obtained from a man in his fifties or sixties with urothelial cancer. CDR3s include the opening cysteine and the closing phenylalanine or tryptophan. A D gene is named only where the DNA matches it firmly. Clone size appears in some rows only: once, few, many, or a class for an expanded clone.

TRBV7-8,.,.,TRBJ1-1,CASGHRHTEAFF,TGTGCCAGCGGGCACAGGCACACTGAAGCTTTCTTT
TRBV2,.,.,TRBJ1-5,CASSNPGGPGIAQPQHF,TGTGCCAGCAGTAACCCCGGGGGGCCGGGGATTGCTCAGCCCCAGCATTTT
TRBV11-1,once,TRBD2,TRBJ2-3,CASSPGTSSTDTQYF,TGTGCCAGCAGCCCCGGGACTAGCAGCACAGATACGCAGTATTTT
TRBV5-1,few,TRBD2,TRBJ2-1,CASSFGLAGGAYNEQFF,TGCGCCAGCAGCTTTGGACTAGCGGGAGGAGCGTACAATGAGCAGTTCTTC
TRBV18,.,.,TRBJ1-1,CASSTRDGDTEAFF,TGTGCCAGCTCAACGCGGGACGGGGACACTGAAGCTTTCTTT
TRBV7-2,.,.,TRBJ1-3,CASSPQGSSGNTIYF,TGTGCCAGCAGCCCGCAGGGGTCCTCTGGAAACACCATATATTTT
TRBV2,once,TRBD2,TRBJ2-7,CASRKLAGGDYEQYF,TGTGCCAGCAGGAAACTAGCGGGCGGGGACTACGAGCAGTACTTC
TRBV7-2,.,TRBD2,TRBJ2-1,CASSRWGSGWDEQFF,TGTGCCAGCAGCCGATGGGGTAGCGGGTGGGATGAGCAGTTCTTC
TRBV6-4,.,.,TRBJ2-7,CSMRGHLLREQYF,TGTTCTATGCGGGGGCATCTACTACGGGAGCAGTACTTC
TRBV5-1,.,TRBD2,TRBJ2-7,CASSLEGTGGREQYF,TGCGCCAGCAGCTTGGAAGGGACGGGAGGACGGGAGCAGTACTTC
TRBV5-4,.,.,TRBJ1-1,CASSDTQSYTEAFF,TGTGCCAGCAGCGACACACAGAGTTACACTGAAGCTTTCTTT
TRBV18,.,TRBD1,TRBJ2-1,CASSRDSHNEQFF,TGTGCCAGCTCACGGGACAGCCACAATGAGCAGTTCTTC
TRBV7-2,.,.,TRBJ2-3,CASSFAGTADTQYF,TGTGCCAGCAGCTTCGCGGGGACGGCAGATACGCAGTATTTT
TRBV20-1,.,.,TRBJ1-4,CSASVGEKLFF,TGCAGTGCTAGTGTGGGCGAAAAACTGTTTTTT
TRBV7-9,medium-sized,.,TRBJ1-4,CASSLRGGRQTANEKLFF,TGTGCCAGCAGCTTACGGGGTGGCAGACAAACGGCTAATGAAAAACTGTTTTTT
TRBV7-6,.,.,TRBJ1-4,CASSLDTKTNEKLFF,TGTGCCAGCAGCTTAGACACCAAGACTAATGAAAAACTGTTTTTT
TRBV10-3,.,.,TRBJ2-3,CAISGRGVTDTQYF,TGTGCCATCAGTGGCAGGGGGGTCACAGATACGCAGTATTTT
TRBV18,.,.,TRBJ2-5,CASSPQKAETQYF,TGTGCCAGCTCACCGCAAAAAGCAGAGACCCAGTACTTC
TRBV5-6,.,TRBD1,TRBJ2-7,CASSIPGQSSYEQYF,TGTGCCAGCAGCATCCCGGGACAGAGCTCCTACGAGCAGTACTTC
TRBV7-9,.,.,TRBJ1-1,CASSLGSAPAAFF,TGTGCCAGCAGCTTAGGATCCGCTCCCGCGGCTTTCTTT
TRBV7-2,.,.,TRBJ2-7,CASSLVTSGPSYEQYF,TGTGCCAGCAGCTTAGTAACCAGCGGACCCTCCTACGAGCAGTACTTC
TRBV19,.,TRBD2,TRBJ2-1,CASSRSGRTEQFF,TGTGCCAGTAGTAGAAGCGGGAGGACCGAGCAGTTCTTC
TRBV30,.,TRBD1,TRBJ2-2,CAWRGTAANTGELFF,TGTGCCTGGAGAGGGACAGCCGCGAACACCGGGGAGCTGTTTTTT
TRBV6-6,.,TRBD1,TRBJ1-1,CASSAGGNTEAFF,TGTGCCAGCAGCGCAGGGGGGAACACTGAAGCTTTCTTT
TRBV5-8,few,TRBD1,TRBJ2-7,CASSRGTGGYF,TGTGCCAGCAGCCGTGGGACAGGGGGGTACTTC
TRBV19,.,TRBD2,TRBJ2-3,CASRGLEADTQYF,TGTGCCAGTAGGGGACTAGAGGCAGATACGCAGTATTTT
TRBV5-1,.,.,TRBJ2-7,CASYNRGAGISYEQYF,TGCGCCAGCTATAATCGGGGGGCAGGAATATCCTACGAGCAGTACTTC
TRBV28,.,.,TRBJ2-5,CASSQGKKTQYF,TGTGCCAGCAGTCAGGGTAAGAAGACCCAGTACTTC
TRBV5-4,.,.,TRBJ2-7,CASSSGPGKGGEQYF,TGTGCCAGCAGCTCGGGACCGGGGAAAGGGGGCGAGCAGTACTTC
TRBV12-2,.,.,TRBJ1-4,CASRLVIEQALLSLFF,TGTGCAAGTCGCTTAGTGATCGAGCAAGCCCTATTAAGTCTGTTTTTT
TRBV15,.,.,TRBJ1-5,CATSRDLDVQPQHF,TGTGCCACCAGCAGAGATCTAGACGTCCAGCCCCAGCATTTT
TRBV9,.,.,TRBJ2-4,CASSGPGKAKNIQYF,TGTGCCAGCAGCGGCCCGGGAAAAGCCAAAAACATTCAGTACTTC
TRBV11-2,few,.,TRBJ1-4,CASSRQLNEKLFF,TGTGCCAGCAGCCGACAACTTAATGAAAAACTGTTTTTT
TRBV7-9,.,TRBD1,TRBJ2-2,CASSLLGGVAGELFF,TGTGCCAGCAGCTTACTAGGGGGCGTCGCCGGGGAGCTGTTTTTT
TRBV6-1,few,.,TRBJ2-1,CASSWGAGDEQFF,TGTGCCAGCTCGTGGGGCGCTGGGGATGAGCAGTTCTTC
TRBV7-6,.,TRBD2,TRBJ2-1,CASSLALGGSINNEQFF,TGTGCCAGCAGCTTGGCCCTTGGCGGGAGTATCAACAATGAGCAGTTCTTC
TRBV14,.,TRBD1,TRBJ1-1,CASSQVGGTGGGSGTEAFF,TGTGCCAGCAGCCAAGTCGGCGGGACAGGGGGTGGCTCGGGCACTGAAGCTTTCTTT
TRBV21-1,.,.,TRBJ2-1,CASSKELAGAYNEQFF,TGTGCCAGCAGCAAAGAACTAGCGGGCGCCTACAATGAGCAGTTCTTC
TRBV18,.,TRBD1,TRBJ1-5,CASSPTGQGNQPQHF,TGTGCCAGCTCACCTACTGGACAGGGTAATCAGCCCCAGCATTTT
TRBV30,.,TRBD1,TRBJ1-2,CAWSPGQGNYGYTF,TGTGCCTGGTCTCCGGGACAGGGGAATTATGGCTACACCTTC
TRBV6-5,.,TRBD2,TRBJ2-2,CASSYRSGSGGGELFF,TGTGCCAGCAGTTATCGTAGCGGGAGTGGTGGCGGGGAGCTGTTTTTT
TRBV19,many,.,TRBJ2-7,CASSSSGGYEQYF,TGTGCCAGTAGTTCGAGCGGAGGCTACGAGCAGTACTTC
TRBV15,.,.,TRBJ1-2,CATSRRGGERAYGYTF,TGTGCCACCAGCAGACGCGGAGGGGAACGTGCCTATGGCTACACCTTC
TRBV7-9,.,.,TRBJ2-7,CASSRTAYEQYF,TGTGCCAGCAGCAGGACAGCTTACGAGCAGTACTTC
TRBV20-1,.,TRBD1,TRBJ1-6,CAGTGNSPLHF,TGCGCCGGGACAGGGAATTCACCCCTCCACTTT
TRBV5-1,.,TRBD1,TRBJ2-3,CASSSGTGRSTDTQYF,TGCGCCAGCAGCTCCGGGACAGGGAGGTCCACAGATACGCAGTATTTT
TRBV4-2,.,TRBD2,TRBJ2-1,CASSLIWTSGIAPNNEQFF,TGTGCCAGCAGTCTAATCTGGACTAGCGGGATTGCCCCCAACAACGAGCAGTTCTTC
TRBV5-1,.,.,TRBJ1-2,CASSLSGEIGGYTF,TGCGCCAGCAGCTTGTCAGGGGAAATTGGCGGCTACACCTTC
TRBV5-1,.,.,TRBJ2-1,CASSLAQGPYYEQFF,TGCGCCAGCAGCTTGGCGCAGGGCCCATACTATGAGCAGTTCTTC
TRBV7-3,.,TRBD2,TRBJ2-1,CASSASPGLAALNEQFF,TGTGCCAGCAGCGCGAGCCCGGGACTAGCGGCCCTCAATGAGCAGTTCTTC
TRBV28,.,.,TRBJ1-1,CASSLAQLNTEAFF,TGTGCCAGCAGTTTGGCACAGTTGAACACTGAAGCTTTCTTT
TRBV7-6,.,TRBD2,TRBJ2-2,CASSLPSGEVRTGELFF,TGTGCCAGCAGCTTGCCTAGCGGGGAAGTTCGTACCGGGGAGCTGTTTTTT